This TCR beta chain was found in a study of blood T cell repertoires in COVID-19 (dated by TCRdb to about 2020). With respect to the entire study: Collaborator samples came from the United States, Italy and Spain and covered acute and convalescent phases of COVID-19. The prospective study material was composed of cDNA or gDNA derived from T cells, B-cell-depleted T cells, or PBMCs. Samples came from the ongoing ImmuneRACE study (first 160 participants) plus 1,254 subjects from 6 global collaborators. Deeply sampled blood TCRbeta repertoires from subjects exposed to, actively infected with, or recovered from COVID-19 were included in the dataset. Where HLA class I and class II types were available, the types were taken from metadata supplied by the sample provider, not from assay-based typing. The repertoires were released in a freely available public database intended as a resource for research on the immune response to SARS-CoV-2. Sample metadata almost always included a de-identified subject ID, COVID-19 status, age in years and sex.

Here is what the overall study found, with its caveats: The amount of clinical and demographic metadata varied by source and participant and was provided uncurated.

TCRbeta CDR3 regions were amplified from genomic DNA using the immunoSEQ Assay, a bias-controlled multiplex PCR. From the authors' description of their analysis: The number of nucleated cells in each sample was estimated from the amplification of reference gene primers within the assay. To quantify the absolute abundance of each unique TCRbeta CDR3 rearrangement, sequence reads were collapsed and filtered. For each sample, productive Simpson clonality was calculated as the square root of Simpson's diversity index over productive rearrangements. TCRdb obtained this table from immuneACCESS and retained in-frame rearrangements with V and J assigned. These tables miss some clones; where compared with another copy, unresolved V genes account for less than half of the shortfall, and the remainder is unexplained. V and J calls and clone size are copied from that table; D and trimming were computed from the DNA. This sample gives over 250,000 clones in total; over 75% of them show up just once. The top ten clonotypes cover approximately 12% of the sample.

Each collaborating institution followed its own protocols to collect whole blood in K2EDTA tubes. For TCRbeta analysis, collaborator samples were shipped as frozen whole blood, as isolated PBMCs, or as DNA extracted from either sample type. Comment on this clone: The clone's antigen remains unknown. No much larger clone exists at a distance of one base, and base qualities are not known.

The CDR3 numbers 14 residues from cysteine through phenylalanine. CDR3 DNA only is kept here, 42 bases in frame from base 1. Reading the germline V gene gives CDR1 MNHEY and CDR2 SVGAGI. V gives up 0 bases and J gives up 4 bases, and the segment between their germline ends measures 6 bases. Sequencing was done on a sample of peripheral blood. The V gene is TRBV6-5 and the J gene is TRBJ1-4, with the D gene not confidently named. This sequence originates from a human donor in a cohort sampled during active COVID-19. The DNA reads as follows: TGTGCCAGCAGTTACTCAGAGGTTAATGAAAAACTGTTTTTT. Its protein is CASSYSEVNEKLFF.